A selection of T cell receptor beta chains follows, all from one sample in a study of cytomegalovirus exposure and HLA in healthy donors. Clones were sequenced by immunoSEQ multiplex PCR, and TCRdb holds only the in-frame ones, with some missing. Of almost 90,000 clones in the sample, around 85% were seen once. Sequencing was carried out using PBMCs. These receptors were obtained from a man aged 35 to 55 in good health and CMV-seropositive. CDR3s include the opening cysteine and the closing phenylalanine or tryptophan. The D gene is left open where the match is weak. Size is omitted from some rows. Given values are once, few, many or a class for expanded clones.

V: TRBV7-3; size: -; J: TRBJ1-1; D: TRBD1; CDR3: CASSPGTGRETEAFF; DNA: TGTGCCAGCAGCCCCGGGACAGGGAGGGAAACTGAAGCTTTCTTT
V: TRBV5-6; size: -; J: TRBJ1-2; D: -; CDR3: CASGILSGSSNYGYTF; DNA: TGTGCCAGCGGTATTTTATCAGGGTCTTCTAACTATGGCTACACCTTC
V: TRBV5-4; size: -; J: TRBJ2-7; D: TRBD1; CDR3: CASSLGGQGAWEQYF; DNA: TGTGCCAGCAGCTTGGGGGGACAGGGGGCGTGGGAGCAGTACTTC
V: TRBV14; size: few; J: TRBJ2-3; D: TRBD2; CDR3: CASSQETGGLTDTQYF; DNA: TGTGCCAGCAGCCAAGAGACGGGGGGGCTTACAGATACGCAGTATTTT
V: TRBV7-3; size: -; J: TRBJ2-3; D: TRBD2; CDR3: CASSPGSLAVTDTQYF; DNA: TGTGCCAGCAGCCCCGGTTCACTAGCGGTCACAGATACGCAGTATTTT
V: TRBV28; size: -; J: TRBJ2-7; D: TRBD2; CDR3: CASSLFPSGSYLYEQYF; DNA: TGTGCCAGCAGTTTATTCCCTAGCGGGTCCTATCTATACGAGCAGTACTTC
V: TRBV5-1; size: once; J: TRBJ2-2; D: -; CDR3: CASSLTSWATGELFF; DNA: TGCGCCAGCAGCTTGACTAGCTGGGCGACCGGGGAGCTGTTTTTT
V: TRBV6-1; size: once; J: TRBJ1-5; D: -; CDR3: CASTGGGGSNQPQHF; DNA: TGTGCCAGCACTGGGGGCGGGGGTAGCAATCAGCCCCAGCATTTT
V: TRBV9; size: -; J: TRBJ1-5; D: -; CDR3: CASSEDSYSNQPQHF; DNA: TGTGCCAGCAGCGAGGACAGTTATAGCAATCAGCCCCAGCATTTT
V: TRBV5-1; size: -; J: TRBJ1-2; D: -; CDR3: CASSSRVDGYTF; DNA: TGCGCCAGCAGCTCGCGGGTCGACGGCTACACCTTC
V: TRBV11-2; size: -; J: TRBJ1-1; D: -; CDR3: CASSLDWNTEAFF; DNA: TGTGCCAGCAGCTTAGACTGGAACACTGAAGCTTTCTTT
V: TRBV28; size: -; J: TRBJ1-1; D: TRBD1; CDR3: CASSSHRGRNTEAFF; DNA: TGTGCCAGCAGTAGCCACAGGGGTAGGAACACTGAAGCTTTCTTT
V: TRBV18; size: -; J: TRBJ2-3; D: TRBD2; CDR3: CASSEGTSGSTDTQYF; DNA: TGTGCCAGCTCAGAAGGGACTAGCGGGAGCACAGATACGCAGTATTTT
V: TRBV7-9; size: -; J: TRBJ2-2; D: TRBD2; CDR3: CSSSSGLAGAPGELFF; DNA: TGTTCCAGCAGCTCTGGACTAGCGGGAGCCCCCGGGGAGCTGTTTTTT
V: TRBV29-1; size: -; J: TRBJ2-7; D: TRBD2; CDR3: CSVEAGGYEQYF; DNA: TGCAGCGTTGAAGCGGGAGGCTACGAGCAGTACTTC
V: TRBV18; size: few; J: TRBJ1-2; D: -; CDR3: CASSAGTYGYTF; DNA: TGTGCCAGCTCAGCGGGTACCTATGGCTACACCTTC
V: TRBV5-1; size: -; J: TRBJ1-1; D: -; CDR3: CASSRGSMNTEAFF; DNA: TGCGCCAGCAGTCGGGGATCCATGAACACTGAAGCTTTCTTT
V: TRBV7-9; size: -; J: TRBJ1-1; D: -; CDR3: CASSLGGGNTEAFF; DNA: TGTGCCAGCAGCCTAGGAGGGGGGAACACTGAAGCTTTCTTT
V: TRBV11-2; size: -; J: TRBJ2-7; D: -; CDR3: CASSQRTGTFYEQYF; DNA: TGTGCCAGCAGCCAGAGGACGGGAACTTTCTACGAGCAGTACTTC
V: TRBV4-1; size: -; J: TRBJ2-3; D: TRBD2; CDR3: CASSHLGTSGGLDTQYF; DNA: TGCGCCAGCAGCCACCTCGGGACTAGCGGGGGTTTAGATACGCAGTATTTT
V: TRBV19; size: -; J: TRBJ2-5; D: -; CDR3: CASSGGVQETQYF; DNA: TGTGCCAGTAGTGGAGGGGTCCAAGAGACCCAGTACTTC
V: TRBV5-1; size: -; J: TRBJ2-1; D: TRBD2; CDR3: CASSLLGTSGYNEQFF; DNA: TGCGCCAGCAGCTTGTTAGGGACTAGCGGGTACAATGAGCAGTTCTTC
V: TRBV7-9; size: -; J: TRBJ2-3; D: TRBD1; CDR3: CASSPPDRVADTQYF; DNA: TGTGCCAGCAGCCCCCCTGACAGGGTAGCAGATACGCAGTATTTT
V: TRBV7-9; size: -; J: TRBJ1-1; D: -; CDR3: CASSKTGTPKNTEAFF; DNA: TGTGCCAGCAGCAAAACCGGGACACCTAAGAACACTGAAGCTTTCTTT